Presented here are 7 T cell receptor beta chains from one specimen sequenced in a study of T cells expressing NK-cell markers. With the 5' RACE reads reprocessed, TCRdb shows one record per CDR3 protein and no DNA. The table counts thousands of distinct CDR3 sequences; over 50% lies in the top ten. Source material: blood T cells: a sorted CD56 or NKG2C T cell subset, CD4+ or CD8+ T cells, or bulk PBMC T cells (not recorded which). The receptor set was obtained from a man between 18 and 35 years old in good health.

The gene calls are TRBV20-1 and TRBJ2-5. The CDR3 has 14 residues. CDR1 and CDR2 from the germline V gene are DFQATT and SNEGSKA (reference sequence). The chain's CDR3 is CSARDSRPQETQYF.

The J gene is TRBJ1-4, the V gene TRBV25-1. The length of the CDR3 is 14 residues. Germline V gives CDR1 MGHDK, CDR2 SYGVNS. The chain's CDR3 is CASSASGSNEKLFF.

The rearrangement links TRBV6-1 to TRBJ2-1; TCRdb picks TRBD2, but there is no DNA to check that call. The CDR3 is made up of 13 amino acids. Germline CDR1 and CDR2: MNHNS and SASEGT. This CDR3 reads CASSPPWDSKQFF.

This clonotype is medium-sized by frequency. V gene TRBV20-1 combines with J gene TRBJ2-7; TCRdb outputs TRBD2, but without DNA this stays unchecked. The CDR3 totals 14 residues. Germline V CDR1 and CDR2: DFQATT, SNEGSKA (reference sequence). The CDR3 spells CSARGTSGTEEQYF.

The chain recombines TRBV20-1 with TRBJ1-2. This CDR3 is built from 11 residues. The germline CDR1 and CDR2 sequences are DFQATT and SNEGSKA (reference sequence). CDR3 loop: CSARDYYGYTF.

This chain links TRBV13 with TRBJ2-1; TCRdb's D call, TRBD1, is unchecked because there is no DNA. Per the germline V gene, CDR1 is PRHDT and CDR2 is FYEKMQ (reference sequence). The CDR3 consists of 16 residues. The CDR3 spells CASSSGTPSSYNEQFF.

V and J are TRBV5-1 and TRBJ1-1; TCRdb's D call, TRBD1, is unchecked because there is no DNA. CDR1 is SGHRS, CDR2 YFSETQ, per germline. The CDR3 covers 15 residues. The CDR3 sequence: CASSLRTGWQNEAFF.